The next 15 T cell receptor beta chains were all read from a single sample in a study of blood T cell repertoires in COVID-19. TCRdb's table, derived via immunoSEQ multiplex PCR, lists solely in-frame clones and lacks some. The sample holds approximately 350,000 clones; approximately 87% are singletons and the top ten take about 6%. Sequenced material: peripheral blood. Receptors were obtained from a woman between 50 and 59 years old with COVID-19, enrolled during active disease.

The V and J genes are TRBV5-1 and TRBJ1-2; 7 positions agree with TRBD1. Germline-derived CDR1 and CDR2 are SGHRS and YFSETQ. The CDR3 loop spans 16 amino acids. Trimming took 1 base from V and 1 from J; bases not matched to a gene: 7. CDR3 in DNA: TGCGCCAGCAGCTTGTCAGGACAGGCCCTTAACTATGGCTACACCTTC. Its translation: CASSLSGQALNYGYTF. The complete variable domain, with remaining parts taken from reference TRBV5-1 and TRBJ1-2, reads KAGVTQTPRYLIKTRGQQVTLSCSPISGHRSVSWYQQTPGQGLQFLFEYFSETQRNKGNFPGRFSGRQFSNSRSEMNVSTLELGDSALYLCASSLSGQALNYGYTFGSGTRLTVV.

The sample holds one count of this clone. J is TRBJ2-7 and V is TRBV4-2; D gene uncertain. Germline-derived CDR1 and CDR2 are LGHNA and YNFKEQ. Deletions cut 5 bases from V and 3 bases from J, with 14 bases between. The length of the CDR3 is 14 residues. The CDR3 DNA is TGTGCCAGCAGCGGAACGGGTTCTGACTACGAGCAGTACTTC. This gives the protein CASSGTGSDYEQYF.

This clone was found once. V is TRBV6-2 or TRBV6-3 and J is TRBJ2-2; 8 bases map to TRBD2. Germline values: CDR1 MNHEY, CDR2 SVGEGT. This CDR3 contains 16 residues. V lost 6 bases and J lost 5; bases outside the gene matches: 11. CDR3 in amino acids: CASSVGLGEGTGELFF. The CDR3 DNA is TGTGCCAGCAGCGTGGGACTAGGGGAGGGGACCGGGGAGCTGTTTTTT.

The rearrangement links TRBV7-2 to TRBJ2-5; 8 positions agree with TRBD2. The CDR3 is made up of 17 amino acids. Germline V gives CDR1 SGHTA, CDR2 FQGNSA. J lost 6 bases, V lost 5 bases, and 17 bases had no gene match. The CDR3 loop reads CASSTGLAAAFKKTQYF. The DNA for the CDR3 is TGTGCCAGCAGCACAGGACTAGCCGCAGCGTTCAAAAAGACCCAGTACTTC.

This clone was seen only a few times. V gene TRBV6-6 combines with J gene TRBJ1-6, with 10 bases that match TRBD1. The V and J ends lost 0 bases and 10 bases, in that order; junction bases with no gene match: 3. Germline lookup yields CDR1 MNHNY and CDR2 SVGAGI (reference sequence). The CDR3 has 15 amino acids. The CDR3 region has the DNA TGTGCCAGCAGTTACTCGGGGACAGGGGCCTCACCCCTCCACTTT. This codes for CASSYSGTGASPLHF.

This clone has only a few counts. The V and J genes are TRBV6-2 or TRBV6-3 and TRBJ1-5; D gene uncertain. Trimming removed 0 bases at V and 4 bases at J, with 7 bases between. Germline V lookup: CDR1 MNHEY, CDR2 SVGEGT. The CDR3 length is 14 residues. CDR3 DNA sequence: TGTGCCAGCAGTTACTCGAACGGGAATCAGCCCCAGCATTTT. It yields the protein CASSYSNGNQPQHF.

The chain joins TRBV29-1 to TRBJ1-1; 7 nucleotides match TRBD1. V shed 3 bases and J 0 bases; nucleotides not matched to a gene: 4. Germline V gene lookup returns CDR1 SQVTM and CDR2 ANQGSEA. The CDR3 is made up of 14 amino acids. The CDR3 sequence is CSVDADRLNTEAFF. In nucleotides, the CDR3 is TGCAGCGTTGACGCGGACAGGTTGAACACTGAAGCTTTCTTT.

The gene calls are TRBV4-3 and TRBJ2-1; 7 bases agree with TRBD2. The CDR3 is 14 amino acids. Germline-derived CDR1 and CDR2 are LGHNA and YSLEER. Trimming removed 5 bases from V and 6 bases from J; junction bases left unmatched: 7. Here the CDR3 reads CASSTRLAANEQFF. Here the CDR3 DNA reads TGCGCCAGCAGCACACGACTAGCCGCCAATGAGCAGTTCTTC.

This CDR3 reads CASSVTGRGETQYF. The CDR3 coding sequence is TGTGCCAGCAGCGTGACAGGGCGAGGCGAGACCCAGTACTTC. The chain links TRBV7-8 to TRBJ2-5, with 7 bases fitting TRBD1. Losses at the gene ends were 5 bases for V and 5 bases for J; bases not matched to a gene: 8. The CDR3 sequence is 14 residues long. Per the germline V gene, CDR1 is SGHVS and CDR2 is FQNEAQ.

The chain couples TRBV6-1 to TRBJ1-2; 7 nucleotides line up with TRBD1. CDR3 length: 16 residues. Germline CDR1 reads MNHNS; CDR2 reads SASEGT. Germline trimming cut 0 bases from V and 4 bases from J; bases unmatched to any gene: 8. The chain's CDR3 is CASSEALGRGAYGYTF. In DNA form, the CDR3 reads TGTGCCAGCAGTGAAGCGCTTGGCAGGGGGGCCTATGGCTACACCTTC.

The genes are TRBV11-3 and TRBJ2-7, with D possibly being TRBD2 (5 bases). The germline V and J ends were trimmed by 4 bases and 0 bases, with 7 bases remaining between them. The germline V gene encodes CDR1 SGHNT and CDR2 YENEEA. The CDR3 is 13 residues long. CDR3 sequence (DNA): TGTGCCAGCAGCTCAGACTACTCCTACGAGCAGTACTTC. Residues: CASSSDYSYEQYF.

The chain is built from TRBV7-2 and TRBJ2-1; 7 positions agree with TRBD2. V shed 5 bases and J 7 bases; nucleotides not matched to a gene: 11. The CDR3 has 15 amino acids. Looked up from germline, CDR1 is SGHTA and CDR2 is FQGNSA. Written as DNA, the CDR3 is TGTGCCAGCAGCGCGCGACTAGCCCAACCTAATGAGCAGTTCTTC. Translation: CASSARLAQPNEQFF.

The J gene is TRBJ1-2, the V gene TRBV12-3 or TRBV12-4; 7 nucleotides line up with TRBD1. Trimming took 5 bases from V and 8 from J; bases not matched to a gene: 8. The CDR3 runs 13 residues. The CDR3 bases are TGTGCCAGCAGTCCCTGGACAGGTGAGGGCTACACCTTC. It translates to CASSPWTGEGYTF.

The rearrangement links TRBV11-3 to TRBJ2-1; TRBD1 might be the D (5 bases). Trimming left V 1 base short and J 1 base short, with 20 bases between. Germline V CDR1 and CDR2: SGHNT, YENEEA. This CDR3 contains 19 residues. The DNA for the CDR3 is TGTGCCAGCAGCTTAGTCGGCCAGGGAAATTTAGTTTCCTACAATGAGCAGTTCTTC. The encoded protein is CASSLVGQGNLVSYNEQFF.

This clone was recorded once. The chain has TRBV5-6 and TRBJ1-3; D remains ambiguous. This CDR3 has 14 residues. The V end lost 5 bases, the J end lost 0 bases, and 9 bases lay between the germline ends. CDR1 and CDR2 (germline): SGHDT, YYEEEE. The CDR3 loop is CASSDSSSGNTIYF. The CDR3 DNA reads as TGTGCCAGCAGTGACTCCAGCTCTGGAAACACCATATATTTT.